This TCR beta chain was profiled in a study of T cells expressing NK-cell markers. The overall study: Among the eight sequenced donors, seven tested HCMV-seropositive and one tested seronegative.

Of note for this clonotype: Its antigen is unknown.

The CDR3 has 16 amino acids. Germline lookup yields CDR1 MGHRA and CDR2 YSYEKL. Study-wide results and caveats: The study found dominant NKG2C+ clonotypes at about 1.0-8% of CD8+ T cells in about six donors. The CD3+CD56-NKG2C+ fraction of a handful of donors was also led by these clonotypes.

Template switching by 5'RACE with UMIs generated the TCR beta cDNA. TCRdb reanalyzed the 5' RACE reads, giving one entry per CDR3 protein sequence and no DNA. The sample totals about 370,000 distinct CDR3 sequences. This TCR was recovered from a woman between 50 and 59 years old in good health. Sequencing input: blood T cells: a sorted CD56 or NKG2C T cell subset, CD4+ or CD8+ T cells, or bulk PBMC T cells (not recorded which). The chain links TRBV4-1 to TRBJ1-2. CDR3 in amino acids: CASSQEAGGRLYGYTF.